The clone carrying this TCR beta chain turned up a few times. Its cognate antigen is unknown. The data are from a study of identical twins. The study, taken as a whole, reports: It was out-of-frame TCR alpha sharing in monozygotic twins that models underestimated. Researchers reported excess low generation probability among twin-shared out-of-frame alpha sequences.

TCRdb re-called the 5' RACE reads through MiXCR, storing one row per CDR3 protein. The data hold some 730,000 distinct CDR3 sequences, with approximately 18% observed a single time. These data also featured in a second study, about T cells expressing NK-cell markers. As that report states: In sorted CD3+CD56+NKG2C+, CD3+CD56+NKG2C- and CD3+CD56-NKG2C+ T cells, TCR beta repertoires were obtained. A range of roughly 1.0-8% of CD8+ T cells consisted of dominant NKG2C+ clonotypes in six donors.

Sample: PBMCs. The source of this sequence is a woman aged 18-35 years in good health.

CDR3: CASSKEGNGGADTQYF. The CDR3 nucleotides read TGTGCCAGCAGCAAAGAGGGAAACGGGGGCGCAGATACGCAGTATTTT. The chain recombines TRBV21-1 with TRBJ2-3; the table's D call TRBD1 went unverified against the DNA. TRBV21-1 is labeled a pseudogene. This CDR3 contains 16 residues.